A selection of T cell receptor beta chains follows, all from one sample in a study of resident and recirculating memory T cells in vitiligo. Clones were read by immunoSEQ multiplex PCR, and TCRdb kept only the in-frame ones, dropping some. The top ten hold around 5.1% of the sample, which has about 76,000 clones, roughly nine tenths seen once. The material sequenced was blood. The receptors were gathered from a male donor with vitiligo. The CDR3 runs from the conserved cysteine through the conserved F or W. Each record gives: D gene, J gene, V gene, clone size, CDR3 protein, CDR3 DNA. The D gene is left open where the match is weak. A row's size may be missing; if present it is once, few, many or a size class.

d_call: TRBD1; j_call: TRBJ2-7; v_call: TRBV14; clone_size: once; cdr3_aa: CASSRGQLYEQYF; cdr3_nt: TGTGCCAGCAGCCGGGGACAGCTCTACGAGCAGTACTTC
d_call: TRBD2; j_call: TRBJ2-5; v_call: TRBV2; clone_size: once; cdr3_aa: CASSEARTSGTQYF; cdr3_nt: TGTGCCAGCAGTGAAGCTAGAACTAGCGGGACCCAGTACTTC
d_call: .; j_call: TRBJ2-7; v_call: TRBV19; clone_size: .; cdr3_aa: CASSIDRTYAYEQYF; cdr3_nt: TGTGCCAGTAGTATAGACAGAACATACGCCTACGAGCAGTACTTC
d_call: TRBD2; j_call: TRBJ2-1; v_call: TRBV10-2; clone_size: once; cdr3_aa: CASSPSGSYNEQFF; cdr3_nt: TGCGCCAGCAGCCCTAGCGGCTCCTACAATGAGCAGTTCTTC
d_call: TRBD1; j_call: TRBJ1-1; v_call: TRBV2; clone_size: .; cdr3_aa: CARGQGAAFF; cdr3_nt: TGTGCCAGGGGACAGGGGGCGGCTTTCTTT
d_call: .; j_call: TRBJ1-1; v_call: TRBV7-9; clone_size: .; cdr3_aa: CASRESGGRVNTEAFF; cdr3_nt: TGTGCCAGCAGGGAATCGGGGGGGCGGGTGAACACTGAAGCTTTCTTT
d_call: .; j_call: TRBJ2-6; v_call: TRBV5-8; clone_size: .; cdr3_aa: CASSSLVRPFSGANVLTF; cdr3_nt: TGTGCCAGCAGCTCCCTTGTCAGGCCTTTCTCTGGGGCCAACGTCCTGACTTTC
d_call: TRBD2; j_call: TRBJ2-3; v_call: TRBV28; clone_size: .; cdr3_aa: CASSSAGLFTDTQYF; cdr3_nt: TGTGCCAGCAGTTCAGCGGGACTTTTCACAGATACGCAGTATTTT
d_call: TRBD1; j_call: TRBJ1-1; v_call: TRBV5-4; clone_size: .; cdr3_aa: CATTGAGQNTEAFF; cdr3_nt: TGTGCCACGACAGGGGCGGGACAGAACACTGAAGCTTTCTTT
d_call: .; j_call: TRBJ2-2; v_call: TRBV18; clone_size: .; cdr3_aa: CASSPGQNTGELFF; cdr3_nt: TGTGCCAGCTCACCGGGACAGAACACCGGGGAGCTGTTTTTT
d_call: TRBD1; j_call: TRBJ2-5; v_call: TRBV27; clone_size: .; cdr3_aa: CASSSLTGAETQYF; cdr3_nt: TGTGCCAGCAGTTCCTTGACAGGGGCGGAGACCCAGTACTTC
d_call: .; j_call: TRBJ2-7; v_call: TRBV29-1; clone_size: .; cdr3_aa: CSVEGTEVYEQYF; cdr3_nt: TGCAGCGTTGAGGGGACTGAAGTTTACGAGCAGTACTTC
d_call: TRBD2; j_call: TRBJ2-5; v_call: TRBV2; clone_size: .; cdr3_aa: CASKRAARRELQETQYF; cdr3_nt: TGTGCCAGCAAAAGGGCGGCTCGGCGGGAGTTACAAGAGACCCAGTACTTC
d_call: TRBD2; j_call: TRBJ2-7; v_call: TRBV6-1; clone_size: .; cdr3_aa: CASREGLLYEQYF; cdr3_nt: TGTGCCAGCCGGGAGGGACTTCTCTACGAGCAGTACTTC
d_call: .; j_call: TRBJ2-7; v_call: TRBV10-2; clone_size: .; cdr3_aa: CASSEYGRGYEQYF; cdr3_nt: TGCGCCAGCAGTGAGTATGGCAGGGGCTACGAGCAGTACTTC